This T cell receptor (beta chain) was sequenced for a study of tumor and adjacent non-tumor tissue in lung cancer. Study-wide results and caveats: Compared with tumor, normal lung showed significantly lower TCR diversity.

The template was RNA from unsorted bulk tissue. The CDR3 consists of 13 residues. Germline V gene data show CDR1 as MNHEY and CDR2 as SVGAGI. The library came from three nested PCR rounds adapted from ARM-PCR protocols. TCRdb reprocessed the multiplex PCR reads via MiXCR and lists one record per CDR3 protein. The table includes about 85,000 distinct CDR3 sequences, 61% detected once. A remark on this clonotype: Its cognate antigen is unknown. A junction boundary mismatches the germline segment, possibly from a read error.

The rearrangement joins TRBV6-5 to TRBJ2-2, with D perhaps matching TRBD2 (5 bases). Sequenced material: lung tumor tissue. The TCR was taken from a man between 65 and 85 years old with non-small cell lung cancer. The CDR3 loop is CASSYSNTGELLF. The CDR3 nucleotides read TGTGCCAGCAGTTACTCGAACACCGGGGAACTGTTATTT.